What follows are 11 T cell receptor beta chains derived from one specimen sequenced in a study of OX40 agonist ivuxolimab in advanced cancers. Library preparation was by the immunoSEQ multiplex PCR assay. Not all clones reach the TCRdb copy of this immuneACCESS table, which keeps in-frame sequences only. Checked studies attribute under half of the gap to unresolved V genes and leave the rest unexplained. The sample table contains fewer than 45,000 clones; only one count was recorded for more than 70% of them. The ten largest account for roughly 7% of the sample. Material: CD4+ or CD8+ T cells sorted from blood, obtained in a trial of the OX40 agonist ivuxolimab. Receptor source: an adult with an advanced solid tumor such as melanoma, head and neck, liver or kidney cancer.

The chain combines TRBV4-3 with TRBJ2-1; either TRBD1 or TRBD2 may fit D (5 bases each). Trimming removed 1 base from V and 3 bases from J, with 19 bases in between. The CDR3 is 18 amino acids. Per germline, CDR1 LGHNA and CDR2 YSLEER. The CDR3 region is CASSQGFRTQGDYNEQFF. The CDR3 region has the DNA TGCGCCAGCAGCCAAGGATTCCGGACGCAGGGAGACTACAATGAGCAGTTCTTC.

This clone was observed a handful of times. The chain joins TRBV10-1 to TRBJ2-7; 8 bases are a match to TRBD1. Germline lookup yields CDR1 WNHNN and CDR2 SYGVQD (reference sequence). This CDR3 has 15 residues. V dropped 2 bases and J dropped 5; count of bases not matched to a gene: 8. The CDR3 reads CASSERGAGGNEQYF. CDR3 nucleotide sequence: TGCGCCAGCAGTGAGCGTGGGGCAGGGGGCAACGAGCAGTACTTC.

The rearrangement links TRBV4-3 to TRBJ1-3; no clear D. The V end lost 3 bases, the J end lost 6 bases, and 9 bases lay between the germline ends. CDR3 length: 13 residues. Germline V gene sequence: CDR1 LGHNA, CDR2 YSLEER. The CDR3 DNA sequence: TGCGCCAGCAGCCAGAAAGTCGAAAACACCATATATTTT. Protein sequence: CASSQKVENTIYF.

The chain links TRBV30 to TRBJ2-1; D may be TRBD2 (6 bases). With 0 bases removed from V and 3 bases from J, the gap between germline ends came to 15 bases. The CDR3 totals 16 residues. Germline CDR1 GTSNPN, CDR2 SVGIG (reference sequence). The CDR3 DNA is TGTGCCTGGAGTGTACGAGGCGGGATTATCTACAATGAGCAGTTCTTC. This codes for CAWSVRGGIIYNEQFF.

This chain connects TRBV10-3 to TRBJ1-1, with a possible D match to TRBD1 (5 bases). Trimming shortened V by 10 bases and J by 1 base, and 13 bases separated the two germline ends. The CDR3 consists of 13 residues. CDR1 is ENHRY and CDR2 is SYGVKD in the germline V gene. The DNA of the CDR3 is TGTGCCACTTGCCCTGGGGGGAACACTGAAGCTTTCTTT. Protein sequence: CATCPGGNTEAFF.

This chain links TRBV4-3 with TRBJ1-6; D unclear. Germline CDR1 reads LGHNA; CDR2 reads YSLEER. The CDR3 sequence is 19 residues long. V was trimmed by 0 bases and J by 0 bases, leaving 15 bases between them. The CDR3 nucleotides read TGCGCCAGCAGCCAAGATCGACCGGTGATCAGCTCCTATAATTCACCCCTCCACTTT. Translated: CASSQDRPVISSYNSPLHF.

This clone was recorded only once. The chain joins TRBV5-6 to TRBJ1-4; 9 bases line up with TRBD1. This CDR3 is built from 14 residues. Germline values: CDR1 SGHDT, CDR2 YYEEEE. Losses at the gene ends were 4 bases for V and 7 bases for J; bases not matched to a gene: 5. Here the CDR3 DNA reads TGTGCCAGCAGCCCGACGGACAGGGGTGAAAAACTGTTTTTT. As protein: CASSPTDRGEKLFF.

The sample holds a few counts of this clone. The rearrangement uses TRBV2 and TRBJ1-5; TRBD1 agrees at 10 bases. From germline, CDR1 is SNHLY and CDR2 FYNNEI. The CDR3 is 14 residues long. Germline trimming cut 7 bases from V and 6 bases from J; bases unmatched to any gene: 6. This chain's CDR3 is CASKGTGVTQPQHF. CDR3 in DNA: TGTGCCAGCAAAGGGACAGGGGTCACTCAGCCCCAGCATTTT.

The rearrangement links TRBV27 to TRBJ1-1, with D maybe TRBD1 (6 bases). The CDR3 extends over 13 amino acids. Trimming took off 0 bases at V and 7 bases at J, with 9 bases between the two ends. CDR1 and CDR2 from the germline V gene are MNHEY and SMNVEV (reference sequence). The CDR3 protein is CASSLSGGGEAFF. CDR3 nucleotide sequence: TGTGCCAGCAGTTTATCTGGAGGGGGTGAAGCTTTCTTT.

This clone was picked up a small number of times. This chain joins TRBV10-3 and TRBJ1-6; 7 positions match TRBD1. The V segment lost 0 bases and the J segment 7 bases; nucleotides outside the gene matches: 3. This CDR3 region has 15 residues. Per the germline V gene, CDR1 is ENHRY and CDR2 is SYGVKD. The CDR3 spells CAISESTGPNSPLHF. CDR3 nucleotides: TGTGCCATCAGTGAGTCGACAGGGCCGAATTCACCCCTCCACTTT.

V is TRBV5-4 and J is TRBJ2-1, with a tentative D call TRBD2 (7 bases). Germline CDR1 and CDR2: SGHNT and YYREEE (reference sequence). V was shortened by 4 bases and J by 7 bases, with 21 bases between the two germline ends. CDR3 length: 16 residues. This chain's CDR3 is CASSLGGAGVWNEQFF. The CDR3 bases are TGTGCCAGCAGCCTAGGGGGGGCGGGAGTTTGGAATGAGCAGTTCTTC.